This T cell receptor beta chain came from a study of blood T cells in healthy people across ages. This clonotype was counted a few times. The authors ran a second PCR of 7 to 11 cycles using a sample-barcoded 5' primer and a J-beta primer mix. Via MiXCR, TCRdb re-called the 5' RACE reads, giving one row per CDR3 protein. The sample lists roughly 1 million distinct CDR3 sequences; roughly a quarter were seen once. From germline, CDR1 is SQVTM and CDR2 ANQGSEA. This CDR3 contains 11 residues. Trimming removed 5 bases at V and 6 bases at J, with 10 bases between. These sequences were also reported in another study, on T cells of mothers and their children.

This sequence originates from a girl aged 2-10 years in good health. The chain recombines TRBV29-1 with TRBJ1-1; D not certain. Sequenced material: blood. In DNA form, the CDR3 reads TGCAGCGTTCACCGGACGGCTGAAGCTTTCTTT. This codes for CSVHRTAEAFF.